The 11 T cell receptor beta chains in this list originate from one sample, sequenced in a study of a mutant IDH1 vaccine in newly diagnosed glioma. For these TCRs, the target antigens are not known. Specified time point: week 11, during vaccination. Vaccine doses each comprised 300 ug of mutant IDH1 20-mer peptide, with topical imiquimod. Libraries were prepared by immunoSEQ multiplex PCR; TCRdb keeps only in-frame clonotypes and omits some of them. The sample yields tens of thousands of clones, 60% to 80% seen once. This specimen was PBMCs, taken from a glioma patient whose treatment included an IDH1 peptide vaccine. These receptors were obtained from a woman younger than 30 with glioma.

This chain uses TRBV7-8 with TRBJ1-1, with D maybe TRBD1 (6 bases). CDR3 length: 14 amino acids. Germline CDR1 and CDR2: SGHVS and FQNEAQ. V was cut by 0 bases and J by 8 bases, with 13 bases left in between. The CDR3 DNA sequence: TGTGCCAGCAGCTTAGCAAGACAGGCCCTAGAAGCTTTCTTT. As protein: CASSLARQALEAFF. Full variable domain (missing parts from reference TRBV7-8 and TRBJ1-1): GAGVSQSPRYKVAKRGQDVALRCDPISGHVSLFWYQQALGQGPEFLTYFQNEAQLDKSGLPSDRFFAERPEGSVSTLKIQRTQQEDSAVYLCASSLARQALEAFFGQGTRLTVV.

V usage is TRBV7-7 and J usage is TRBJ1-6; D may be TRBD1 (5 bases). The CDR3 spans 14 residues. From germline, CDR1 is SSHAT and CDR2 FNYEAQ (reference sequence). The CDR3 loop is CASPRTTSCPPLHF. The CDR3 DNA reads TGTGCTAGTCCGCGGACAACCTCCTGCCCACCCCTCCACTTT.

The chain links TRBV2 to TRBJ1-4, with a possible D match to TRBD1 (6 bases). Trimming took off 0 bases at V and 10 bases at J, with 15 bases between the two ends. The germline V gene encodes CDR1 SNHLY and CDR2 FYNNEI. CDR3 length equals 15 residues. The CDR3, as DNA: TGTGCCAGCAGTGAAGCCTCGGGGGGCACGGGAAAACTGTTTTTT. Its translation is CASSEASGGTGKLFF.

The genes are TRBV27 and TRBJ2-3; the D call may be TRBD1 or TRBD2 (6 bases each). The length of the CDR3 is 14 residues. Germline-derived CDR1 and CDR2 are MNHEY and SMNVEV (reference sequence). V was shortened by 2 bases and J by 6 bases, with 12 bases between the two germline ends. This CDR3 reads CASSLMEGVDTQYF. For the CDR3, the DNA is TGTGCCAGCAGTTTAATGGAGGGGGTGGATACGCAGTATTTT.

This chain links TRBV2 with TRBJ2-4; D gene ambiguous. The CDR3 totals 17 residues. Trimming cost V 1 base and J 1 base, with 14 bases left between them. Germline V gene lookup returns CDR1 SNHLY and CDR2 FYNNEI. CDR3 loop: CASSEVTVDLAKNIQYF. CDR3 sequence (DNA): TGTGCCAGCAGTGAAGTCACAGTGGATCTTGCCAAAAACATTCAGTACTTC.

The V and J genes are TRBV10-3 and TRBJ2-7, with D possibly being TRBD1 or TRBD2 (5 bases each). V was trimmed by 3 bases and J by 0 bases, leaving 6 bases between them. The CDR3 extends over 13 amino acids. Germline lookup yields CDR1 ENHRY and CDR2 SYGVKD. The CDR3 spells CAISDGASYEQYF. CDR3 DNA sequence: TGTGCCATCAGTGACGGGGCCTCCTACGAGCAGTACTTC.

This chain links TRBV5-1 with TRBJ2-1; 15 bases are a match to TRBD2. Germline CDR1 and CDR2: SGHRS and YFSETQ. The CDR3 has 16 residues. The V and J ends lost 4 bases and 12 bases, in that order; junction bases with no gene match: 11. The DNA for the CDR3 is TGCGCCAGCAGCCAGGGACTAGCGGGGGGCTTAGGGTGGCAGTTCTTC. Its protein product is CASSQGLAGGLGWQFF. Full variable domain (missing parts from reference TRBV5-1 and TRBJ2-1): KAGVTQTPRYLIKTRGQQVTLSCSPISGHRSVSWYQQTPGQGLQFLFEYFSETQRNKGNFPGRFSGRQFSNSRSEMNVSTLELGDSALYLCASSQGLAGGLGWQFFGPGTRLTVL.

This clone was detected only a few times. This sequence joins TRBV27 and TRBJ2-3; TRBD2 matches at 9 bases. The CDR3 has 15 residues. V shed 6 bases, J shed 2 bases, and the junction held 6 bases outside the gene matches. The V gene's germline CDR1 is MNHEY and CDR2 SMNVEV (reference sequence). CDR3 sequence (DNA): TGTGCCAGCAGCGGACTAGCGCGTTTCACAGATACGCAGTATTTT. Its translation: CASSGLARFTDTQYF.

The chain has TRBV7-2 and TRBJ2-7; TRBD2 is a possible D gene (6 bases). The length of the CDR3 is 19 residues. Germline CDR1 is SGHTA and CDR2 is FQGNSA. Trimming took off 2 bases at V and 7 bases at J, with 30 bases between the two ends. The DNA for the CDR3 is TGTGCCAGCAGCTTAATTCCTAGGAGTGGGCGGGGCTCCTCGGGAGAGCAGTACTTC. Protein product: CASSLIPRSGRGSSGEQYF.

The CDR3 reads CASREKPITGGRGETQYF. CDR3 nucleotides: TGTGCCAGCAGAGAAAAGCCGATAACAGGGGGCCGGGGAGAGACCCAGTACTTC. The chain has TRBV6-1 and TRBJ2-5; TRBD1 matches 9 bases. The length of the CDR3 is 18 residues. Germline CDR1 MNHNS, CDR2 SASEGT. Losses at the gene ends were 6 bases for V and 4 bases for J; bases not matched to a gene: 18.

The V call is TRBV19, the J call TRBJ2-7; D possibly corresponds to TRBD2 (5 bases). The germline V gene encodes CDR1 LNHDA and CDR2 SQIVND (reference sequence). Between the trimmed V and J ends, which lost 7 bases and 5 bases, there was a span of 21 bases. The CDR3 consists of 15 residues. CDR3 in DNA: TGTGCCAGTAACCCGAGATGGGGAGCTGGGGACGAGCAGTACTTC. Translation: CASNPRWGAGDEQYF.